These 25 T cell receptor beta chains were all obtained from the same sample, sequenced in a study of cytomegalovirus exposure and HLA in healthy donors. It was with 60 Vbeta and 13 Jbeta primers that the PCR ran. Assay used: immunoSEQ multiplex PCR; TCRdb lists only in-frame clones, some missing. Seen here are roughly 170,000 clones, roughly 80% observed once, and the top ten hold less than 15%. Sequenced input: PBMCs. These receptors all come from a woman aged 45-59 years in good health and CMV-seropositive.

This chain connects TRBV13 to TRBJ2-7; D might be TRBD2 (5 bases). From germline, CDR1 is PRHDT and CDR2 FYEKMQ (reference sequence). This CDR3 has 13 residues. V was clipped by 3 bases and J by 2 bases, with 8 bases between them. The CDR3 is CASSFRGPYEQYF. The CDR3 region has the DNA TGTGCCAGCAGCTTCAGAGGGCCCTACGAGCAGTACTTC.

This chain joins TRBV4-1 and TRBJ2-2, with a possible D match to TRBD1 (6 bases). V was shortened by 7 bases and J by 4 bases, with 13 bases between the two germline ends. The CDR3 runs 14 residues. Germline-derived CDR1 and CDR2 are MGHRA and YSYEKL. The CDR3 loop is CASMERGSTGELFF. The CDR3 nucleotides read TGCGCCAGCATGGAGAGGGGGAGCACCGGGGAGCTGTTTTTT.

The chain joins TRBV5-1 to TRBJ1-1; D remains ambiguous. Germline V lookup: CDR1 SGHRS, CDR2 YFSETQ. V was cut by 7 bases and J by 2 bases, with 15 bases left in between. This CDR3 contains 14 residues. CDR3 bases: TGCGCCAGCGCCACCCAGGTTTACAACACTGAAGCTTTCTTT. Amino acids: CASATQVYNTEAFF.

The chain is built from TRBV2 and TRBJ2-3; weak D call: TRBD2 (5 bases). From germline, CDR1 is SNHLY and CDR2 FYNNEI. The CDR3 has 15 amino acids. Trimming cost V 7 bases and J 0 bases, with 14 bases left between them. CDR3 amino acids: CASNRLSPSTDTQYF. For the CDR3, the DNA is TGTGCCAGCAACCGACTAAGCCCTAGCACAGATACGCAGTATTTT.

V is TRBV10-3 and J is TRBJ2-7; 13 nucleotides match TRBD2. CDR1 and CDR2 (germline): ENHRY, SYGVKD. The CDR3 extends over 17 amino acids. Trimming at V came to 4 bases and at J to 0 bases, leaving 6 bases not matched to a gene. The CDR3 nucleotides are TGTGCCATCAGTGTGACTAGCGGGGGGATACACTCCTACGAGCAGTACTTC. Translated, it gives CAISVTSGGIHSYEQYF.

The rearrangement uses TRBV6-6 and TRBJ2-7, with D possibly matching TRBD2 (5 bases). V was clipped by 4 bases and J by 6 bases, with 13 bases between them. There are 13 residues in the CDR3. Germline CDR1 and CDR2: MNHNY and SVGAGI (reference sequence). The CDR3 DNA reads as TGTGCCAGCAGTTTGACGACTACAATCGAGCAGTACTTC. Translating gives CASSLTTTIEQYF.

This rearrangement joins TRBV28 to TRBJ2-5; the D gene is possibly TRBD2 (6 bases). There are 13 residues in the CDR3. Trimming shortened V by 4 bases and J by 1 base, and 7 bases separated the two germline ends. The germline gives CDR1 MDHEN, CDR2 SYDVKM. The CDR3 coding sequence is TGTGCCAGCAGTTCAGCGGGCCAAGAGACCCAGTACTTC. Amino acid sequence: CASSSAGQETQYF.

This chain links TRBV7-3 with TRBJ2-2; D gene unclear. V was clipped by 6 bases and J by 2 bases, with 7 bases between them. Germline CDR1 and CDR2: SGHTA and FQGTGA. This CDR3 region has 13 residues. CDR3 bases: TGTGCCAGCAGTAACAGAAACACCGGGGAGCTGTTTTTT. It is translated as CASSNRNTGELFF.

CDR3 sequence: CASSPLDRENSPLHF. The CDR3 bases are TGTGCCAGCAGCCCCCTAGACAGGGAAAATTCACCCCTCCACTTT. The chain couples TRBV9 to TRBJ1-6; 7 bases are shared with TRBD1. Germline-derived CDR1 and CDR2 are SGDLS and YYNGEE. With V trimmed by 4 bases and J by 7 bases, 8 bases remained unmatched. The CDR3 runs to 15 residues.

About this clone: The sample contains more than one DNA sequence encoding this CDR3. This chain links TRBV18 with TRBJ2-5; D ambiguous. Trimming removed 3 bases at V and 4 bases at J, with 6 bases between. The CDR3 contains 12 residues. Germline lookup yields CDR1 KGHSH and CDR2 LQKENI. CDR3 sequence reads: CASSPRGETQYF. CDR3 coding DNA: TGTGCCAGCTCACCCCGAGGAGAGACCCAGTACTTC.

The chain is built from TRBV7-3 and TRBJ1-6; perhaps TRBD1 as D (5 bases). The CDR3 spans 13 residues. CDR1 is SGHTA and CDR2 is FQGTGA in the germline V gene. V lost 0 bases and J lost 10, with 7 bases in between. This chain's CDR3 is CASSLTRGSPLHF. The DNA of the CDR3 is TGTGCCAGCAGCTTAACTCGGGGGTCACCCCTCCACTTT.

The rearrangement joins TRBV15 to TRBJ1-1, with a weak D call TRBD1 (5 bases). CDR3 size: 12 residues. V lost 6 bases and J lost 0, with 5 bases in between. Germline assignment: CDR1 LNHNV and CDR2 YYDKDF (reference sequence). CDR3 residues: CATRTVNTEAFF. DNA of the CDR3: TGTGCCACCAGGACAGTGAACACTGAAGCTTTCTTT.

The chain joins TRBV2 to TRBJ2-3, with D hard to call. The V gene's germline CDR1 is SNHLY and CDR2 FYNNEI. The V end was cut by 4 bases, the J end by 4 bases, with 3 bases between. The CDR3 length is 11 residues. CDR3 residues: CASSASDTQYF. Written as DNA, the CDR3 is TGTGCCAGCAGTGCCTCAGATACGCAGTATTTT.

The chain has TRBV19 and TRBJ2-7; D possibly corresponds to TRBD1 (5 bases). V was pared by 6 bases and J by 3 bases, with 12 bases between. Germline V gives CDR1 LNHDA, CDR2 SQIVND (reference sequence). The CDR3 has 13 amino acids. In DNA, the CDR3 is TGTGCCAGTAGCGCTCAAGGGGACTACGAGCAGTACTTC. Translated, it gives CASSAQGDYEQYF.

The rearrangement joins TRBV5-1 to TRBJ2-3; tentatively, D is TRBD2 (6 bases). Germline V gene lookup returns CDR1 SGHRS and CDR2 YFSETQ. Trimming stripped 7 bases from V and 8 bases from J, with 17 bases between. This CDR3 has 13 amino acids. In DNA form, the CDR3 reads TGCGCCAGCGGGGGAGCGGGTCGAGCTACGCAGTATTTT. The encoded protein is CASGGAGRATQYF.

The V gene is TRBV2, the J gene TRBJ1-2; 7 nucleotides line up with TRBD1. The V gene end was trimmed by 8 bases and the J gene end by 7 bases; junction bases not matched to a gene: 10. The CDR3 is made up of 13 amino acids. Germline assignment: CDR1 SNHLY and CDR2 FYNNEI. The CDR3 spells CASQGRQGGGYTF. The CDR3 DNA is TGTGCCAGCCAGGGGAGACAGGGCGGTGGCTACACCTTC.

This chain connects TRBV7-9 to TRBJ2-4; TRBD2 matches at 9 bases. Germline CDR1 SEHNR, CDR2 FQNEAQ (reference sequence). After removal of 2 bases from V and 8 bases from J, the junction contained 7 bases not matched to a gene. The CDR3 length is 15 residues. CDR3 DNA sequence: TGTGCCAGCAGCTTATCAGGCGGGGGGGCTGACATTCAGTACTTC. Translated: CASSLSGGGADIQYF.

The chain recombines TRBV2 with TRBJ2-4, with TRBD1 matching over 8 bases. CDR3 size: 15 residues. The germline V gene has CDR1 SNHLY and CDR2 FYNNEI. Trimming cost V 6 bases and J 0 bases; bases outside gene matches: 4. In DNA form, the CDR3 reads TGTGCCAGCAGGGGACAGGCTCTAGCCAAAAACATTCAGTACTTC. Its protein is CASRGQALAKNIQYF.

V is TRBV7-8 and J is TRBJ2-1, with 10 bases lining up with TRBD2. In germline, CDR1 is SGHVS, CDR2 FQNEAQ. This CDR3 has 17 amino acids. The V segment lost 1 base and the J segment 4 bases; nucleotides outside the gene matches: 7. The CDR3 DNA follows: TGTGCCAGCAGCTTAGGCACGCCAGCGGGGGGGTACAATGAGCAGTTCTTC. Its protein product is CASSLGTPAGGYNEQFF.

A remark on this clone: The sample holds other DNA sequences that translate to the same CDR3. The rearrangement links TRBV20-1 to TRBJ1-1, with D unresolved. The CDR3 spans 11 residues. Germline CDR1 and CDR2: DFQATT and SNEGSKA (reference sequence). The CDR3 reads CSAYRNTEAFF. The CDR3 DNA reads as TGCAGCGCATATAGGAACACTGAAGCTTTCTTT.

This clone was observed a single time. The chain has TRBV2 and TRBJ2-3, with 10 bases aligning to TRBD1. In germline, CDR1 is SNHLY, CDR2 FYNNEI. CDR3 length: 15 amino acids. With 8 bases clipped from V and 2 bases from J, the junction kept 7 bases outside the gene matches. The CDR3 here is CASLRTGGNTDTQYF. CDR3 nucleotides: TGTGCCAGCCTTAGGACAGGGGGGAACACAGATACGCAGTATTTT.

In this sample, this clone turned up once. This sequence joins TRBV7-3 and TRBJ1-2; D is uncertain. Trimming removed 4 bases from V and 3 bases from J, with 9 bases in between. CDR1 is SGHTA and CDR2 is FQGTGA in the germline V gene. The CDR3 has 13 residues. In nucleotides, the CDR3 is TGTGCCAGCAGCTATGGAGGGTACTATGGCTACACCTTC. This gives the protein CASSYGGYYGYTF.

The chain employs TRBV29-1 and TRBJ2-5; 7 nucleotides line up with TRBD1. The CDR3 is 13 residues long. Germline CDR1 SQVTM, CDR2 ANQGSEA. After removal of 6 bases from V and 2 bases from J, the junction contained 6 bases not matched to a gene. The CDR3 sequence: CSVAPTGQETQYF. CDR3 sequence (DNA): TGCAGCGTCGCCCCGACAGGGCAAGAGACCCAGTACTTC. The complete variable domain, with remaining parts taken from reference TRBV29-1 and TRBJ2-5, reads SAVISQKPSRDICQRGTSLTIQCQVDSQVTMMFWYRQQPGQSLTLIATANQGSEATYESGFVIDKFPISRPNLTFSTLTVSNMSPEDSSIYLCSVAPTGQETQYFGPGTRLLVL.

There are a few counts of this clone. V and J are TRBV6-5 and TRBJ1-2; 8 bases match TRBD1. CDR3 length equals 14 residues. CDR1 is MNHEY and CDR2 is SVGAGI in the germline V gene. Germline trimming cut 2 bases from V and 7 bases from J; bases unmatched to any gene: 6. CDR3 sequence (DNA): TGTGCCAGCAGTTACCTAGACAGGGGACTTGGCTACACCTTC. This encodes CASSYLDRGLGYTF.

This chain joins TRBV4-1 and TRBJ1-1; D gene unclear. Trimming took off 5 bases at V and 5 bases at J, with 12 bases between the two ends. The CDR3 has 13 amino acids. CDR1 and CDR2 from the germline V gene are MGHRA and YSYEKL. The CDR3: CASSWTDKTEAFF. The CDR3, as DNA: TGCGCCAGCAGCTGGACTGACAAGACTGAAGCTTTCTTT.